This TCR beta chain stems from a study of regulatory T cells in long-lasting Graves disease. Stated time point: newly diagnosed GD, antithyroid drugs for less than 3 months. The TCR library was made from RNA that had been extracted from PBMCs in TRIzol. CDR3 length: 15 residues. The V end lost 1 base, the J end lost 4 bases, and 14 bases lay between the germline ends. Germline lookup yields CDR1 SGHAT and CDR2 FQNNGV. This clonotype came up many times. Through Arm-PCR of CDR3 regions and iRepertoire HTBI primers, TCR beta libraries were built. TCRdb reprocessed the multiplex PCR reads with MiXCR, giving one entry per CDR3 protein. The profile shows 400,000 to 450,000 distinct CDR3 sequences, 16% of them singletons. These records were also assigned to another study, of T cells in Graves' hyperthyroidism and ophthalmopathy. In that study: With the HTBI primer set, the TCR CDR3 went through a first round of RT-PCR.

The source is a woman in her 30s with Graves disease. The source was peripheral blood mononuclear cells (PBMCs), collected at new diagnosis, from a patient treated with antithyroid drugs. The chain carries TRBV11-2 and TRBJ2-7; D may be TRBD2 (6 bases). CDR3 sequence reads: CASSLAGSSVYEQYF. The DNA for the CDR3 is TGTGCCAGCAGCTTAGCCGGATCTAGCGTGTACGAGCAGTACTTC.